This T cell receptor (beta chain) was captured in a study of breast tumors, draining lymph nodes, adjacent tissues. TCRdb reprocessed the multiplex PCR reads via MiXCR and lists one record per CDR3 protein. The repertoire consists of roughly 130,000 distinct CDR3 sequences, with about 20% occurring once and the leading ten covering 3% to 4%. Axillary draining lymph nodes of breast cancer patients supplied the node samples. Findings of the study overall: Tumor T cell lymph node origin was a supported hypothesis, not proven. Luminal-like breast cancer showed significantly greater tumor-nontumor repertoire similarity than basal-like breast cancer did. Tumors had less TCR diversity than lymph nodes, more than nontumor tissue. Most tumor T cells seemingly derive from lymph node, then expand in tumor.

This clonotype was observed a handful of times. Its antigen is not known. The receptor's source is a female donor with breast cancer. Some clones in this sample may be carry-over from other donors' samples. The sequenced sample consisted of axillary lymph node tissue.

The CDR3 DNA reads TGTGCCAGCAGCCAGGGACAGACAACTAAACTGTTTTTT. This codes for CASSQGQTTKLFF. This chain joins TRBV6-2 or TRBV6-3 and TRBJ1-4; the match to TRBD1 covers 7 bases. CDR1 and CDR2 from the germline V gene are MNHEY and SVGEGT. The V and J ends lost 6 bases and 11 bases, in that order; junction bases with no gene match: 9. This CDR3 region has 13 residues.